Shown below are 14 T cell receptor beta chains from a single sample sequenced in a study of blood T cell repertoires in COVID-19. Clones were sequenced by immunoSEQ multiplex PCR, and TCRdb holds only the in-frame ones, with some missing. The table has under 200,000 clones, 70% to 90% seen once. Input material: peripheral blood. The receptor set was obtained from a woman older than 75 with acute or convalescent COVID-19.

This clone was seen just once. The chain combines TRBV18 with TRBJ1-5, with D perhaps matching TRBD1 (6 bases). V was clipped by 4 bases and J by 4 bases, with 20 bases between them. CDR3 size: 17 residues. Germline CDR1 reads KGHSH; CDR2 reads LQKENI. The CDR3 DNA follows: TGTGCCAGCTCACGGACGGGAACAGGGACCCTAAATCAGCCCCAGCATTTT. It specifies CASSRTGTGTLNQPQHF.

The chain has TRBV7-3 and TRBJ2-1, with D possibly being TRBD2 (5 bases). The CDR3 is 14 residues long. The ends were cut back, 5 bases at V and 5 bases at J, with 13 bases in the middle. The V gene's germline CDR1 is SGHTA and CDR2 FQGTGA. The CDR3 DNA sequence: TGTGCCAGCAGCCCCGAGGGCTTAAACAATGAGCAGTTCTTC. It specifies CASSPEGLNNEQFF. Full variable domain (remainder filled in from reference TRBV7-3 and TRBJ2-1): GAGVSQTPSNKVTEKGKYVELRCDPISGHTALYWYRQSLGQGPEFLIYFQGTGAADDSGLPNDRFFAVRPEGSVSTLKIQRTERGDSAVYLCASSPEGLNNEQFFGPGTRLTVL.

This chain uses TRBV19 with TRBJ1-2, with a tentative D call TRBD1 (5 bases). Germline values: CDR1 LNHDA, CDR2 SQIVND (reference sequence). CDR3 length equals 14 residues. V gave up 3 bases and J gave up 4 bases, with 12 bases separating them. The chain's CDR3 is CASSITQVGYGYTF. DNA of the CDR3: TGTGCCAGTAGTATCACACAGGTCGGCTATGGCTACACCTTC.

V usage is TRBV2 and J usage is TRBJ1-1; a weak D match, TRBD1 (5 bases). The V end was cut by 7 bases, the J end by 7 bases, with 19 bases between. This CDR3 spans 14 amino acids. Germline-derived CDR1 and CDR2 are SNHLY and FYNNEI. CDR3 sequence: CASTTDSPPNEAFF. As DNA, the CDR3 is TGTGCCAGCACCACAGACAGTCCCCCAAATGAAGCTTTCTTT.

The rearrangement uses TRBV4-1 and TRBJ1-2; 8 bases map to TRBD1. The length of the CDR3 is 19 residues. Trimming took 1 base from V and 2 from J; bases not matched to a gene: 15. Germline CDR1 and CDR2: MGHRA and YSYEKL. The CDR3 region has the DNA TGCGCCAGCAGCCAAGTTCGTATTTCCGGGACAGGATTGAACTATGGCTACACCTTC. Its protein is CASSQVRISGTGLNYGYTF.

The J gene is TRBJ2-1, the V gene TRBV5-1, with a weak D call TRBD1 (5 bases). CDR1 and CDR2 (germline): SGHRS, YFSETQ. CDR3 length equals 15 residues. Trimming removed 4 bases from V and 4 bases from J, with 15 bases in between. The CDR3 region is CASSLSLGEYNEQFF. CDR3 sequence (DNA): TGCGCCAGCAGCCTTAGTCTAGGGGAATACAATGAGCAGTTCTTC. The whole variable domain, remainder taken from reference TRBV5-1 and TRBJ2-1, is KAGVTQTPRYLIKTRGQQVTLSCSPISGHRSVSWYQQTPGQGLQFLFEYFSETQRNKGNFPGRFSGRQFSNSRSEMNVSTLELGDSALYLCASSLSLGEYNEQFFGPGTRLTVL.

V and J are TRBV19 and TRBJ1-3; D uncertain. Per the germline V gene, CDR1 is LNHDA and CDR2 is SQIVND (reference sequence). The CDR3 has 11 amino acids. CDR3 nucleotide sequence: TGTGGTACGGGGACTGGAAACACCATATATTTT. Translated: CGTGTGNTIYF.

The chain links TRBV20-1 to TRBJ2-5; 11 nucleotides align to TRBD2. CDR3 length: 17 residues. The germline V gene encodes CDR1 DFQATT and CDR2 SNEGSKA (reference sequence). The trim removed 3 bases at V and 5 bases at J, leaving 14 bases unmatched. In DNA form, the CDR3 reads TGCAGTGCTAGTCCGGCTAGCGGGAGGCAACTGCTTGAGACCCAGTACTTC. It codes for CSASPASGRQLLETQYF.

The V gene is TRBV6-2 or TRBV6-3, the J gene TRBJ1-2; perhaps TRBD1 as D (5 bases). Per the germline V gene, CDR1 is MNHEY and CDR2 is SVGEGT. The V end lost 6 bases, the J end lost 4 bases, and 15 bases lay between the germline ends. This CDR3 has 14 residues. CDR3: CASSPVDRIYGYTF. The CDR3 DNA is TGTGCCAGCAGCCCCGTCGACAGAATCTATGGCTACACCTTC.

The genes are TRBV3-1 (or the pseudogene TRBV3-2) and TRBJ1-2; D may be TRBD1 (6 bases). The germline gives CDR1 LGHDT, CDR2 YNNKEL (reference sequence). This CDR3 is built from 16 residues. V gave up 2 bases and J gave up 1 base, with 14 bases separating them. CDR3 sequence reads: CASSQSGTQSNYGYTF. In DNA, the CDR3 is TGTGCCAGCAGCCAATCCGGGACACAAAGTAACTATGGCTACACCTTC.

The chain joins TRBV7-2 to TRBJ2-3; TRBD2 is a possible D gene (7 bases). The CDR3 consists of 17 residues. In germline, CDR1 is SGHTA, CDR2 FQGNSA. V lost 6 bases to trimming and J lost 2 bases, with 21 bases between them. Written as DNA, the CDR3 is TGTGCCAGCAGTCTAGGGGGGGCCCAGCGGGCCACAGATACGCAGTATTTT. This gives the protein CASSLGGAQRATDTQYF.

CDR3 in DNA: TGCAGCGTGACAGGACCCTCTGAAGCTTTCTTT. Encoded protein: CSVTGPSEAFF. This chain joins TRBV29-1 and TRBJ1-1, with a tentative D call TRBD1 (6 bases). V lost 6 bases and J lost 6, with 11 bases in between. The CDR3 runs 11 residues. Germline V gene sequence: CDR1 SQVTM, CDR2 ANQGSEA. The whole variable domain, filled in from reference TRBV29-1 and TRBJ1-1, reads SAVISQKPSRDICQRGTSLTIQCQVDSQVTMMFWYRQQPGQSLTLIATANQGSEATYESGFVIDKFPISRPNLTFSTLTVSNMSPEDSSIYLCSVTGPSEAFFGQGTRLTVV.

The genes are TRBV7-2 and TRBJ2-3; the D is unclear. There are 14 residues in the CDR3. CDR1 and CDR2 from the germline V gene are SGHTA and FQGNSA. V lost 0 bases and J lost 3, with 7 bases in between. The CDR3 DNA reads TGTGCCAGCAGCTTAGCGCGGCAGACAGATACGCAGTATTTT. This encodes CASSLARQTDTQYF.

V usage is TRBV7-9 and J usage is TRBJ1-2; D possibly corresponds to TRBD1 (5 bases). The CDR3 is made up of 13 amino acids. Per the germline V gene, CDR1 is SEHNR and CDR2 is FQNEAQ (reference sequence). V shed 4 bases and J shed 5 bases, with 11 bases lying between them. CDR3 in amino acids: CASSYTGPYGYTF. The CDR3 DNA reads TGTGCCAGCAGCTATACAGGACCGTATGGCTACACCTTC.